This TCR beta chain was documented in a study of T-cell memory formation after mild COVID-19. Study-wide results and caveats: Memory cells collected pre-infection included some clones that later responded, suggesting cross-reactive memory joined. CD4/CD8 balance held among clones contracting day 15 to 85, and later expanders leaned CD4+.

TCRdb reprocessed the 5' RACE reads via MiXCR and lists one record per CDR3 protein. Of about 470,000 distinct CDR3 sequences in the sample, about 20% were seen once. As concerns this clonotype: Its antigen is not identified.

V was clipped by 2 bases and J by 2 bases; unmatched bases: 4. This CDR3 is built from 15 residues. Germline V lookup: CDR1 SGDLS, CDR2 YYNGEE. The source is an adult woman who had mild COVID-19 (a few samples of this study predate the infection). Cell type and time point are not known. The V call is TRBV9, the J call TRBJ2-7, with 10 bases fitting TRBD2. Sequenced material: PBMCs or a T cell subset sorted from them (not recorded which). CDR3 DNA sequence: TGTGCCAGCAGCGTTCTAGCGGGAGTCGCCTACGAGCAGTACTTC. Its translation is CASSVLAGVAYEQYF.